The 32 T cell receptor beta chains presented below share a single source sample, sequenced in a study of graft-versus-host responses after intestinal transplantation. This table comes from immunoSEQ multiplex PCR, and its TCRdb copy is limited to in-frame clones, with some not included. The repertoire holds over 80,000 clones, 80% to 95% seen once, with around 0.44% in the top ten. These receptors have no identified antigens. The specimen comprised unstimulated CD8+ T cells sorted from spleen or lymph node cells, sampled before transplant. The receptors were gathered from a human donor who was the organ donor for an intestinal transplant.

The V gene is TRBV4-2, the J gene TRBJ1-5, with D possibly being TRBD1 (6 bases). The germline V gene has CDR1 LGHNA and CDR2 YNFKEQ. V was pared by 4 bases and J by 6 bases, with 16 bases between. The CDR3 is made up of 15 amino acids. The CDR3 bases are TGTGCCAGCAGCCCGGAACAGGGAGGGCGTCAGCCCCAGCATTTT. Amino acids: CASSPEQGGRQPQHF.

The chain combines TRBV19 with TRBJ2-5; 7 nucleotides match TRBD1. Trimming took 3 bases from V and 4 from J; bases not matched to a gene: 8. Germline loops: CDR1 LNHDA, CDR2 SQIVND (reference sequence). The CDR3 has 15 amino acids. CDR3 nucleotides: TGTGCCAGTAGTATTCTGGGCCCAGGGGGAGAGACCCAGTACTTC. Residues: CASSILGPGGETQYF.

This sequence joins TRBV18 and TRBJ2-7; D is possibly TRBD2 (6 bases). CDR1 is KGHSH and CDR2 is LQKENI in the germline V gene. V was trimmed by 3 bases and J by 3 bases, leaving 21 bases between them. The CDR3 consists of 17 residues. The CDR3: CASSPYHLLRGDYEQYF. CDR3 nucleotides: TGTGCCAGCTCACCTTACCACTTATTGCGGGGTGACTACGAGCAGTACTTC.

The CDR3 is CASHTGNQPQHF. In DNA form, the CDR3 reads TGTGCCAGCCATACAGGGAATCAGCCCCAGCATTTT. The rearrangement links TRBV19 to TRBJ1-5; perhaps TRBD1 as D (6 bases). The ends were cut back, 9 bases at V and 4 bases at J, with 10 bases in the middle. The CDR3 loop spans 12 amino acids. In germline, CDR1 is LNHDA, CDR2 SQIVND (reference sequence).

This chain links TRBV15 with TRBJ2-5, with D perhaps matching TRBD2 (5 bases). CDR1 and CDR2 (germline): LNHNV, YYDKDF (reference sequence). CDR3 size: 15 residues. Deletions cut 5 bases from V and 7 bases from J, with 20 bases between. CDR3 sequence (DNA): TGTGCCACCAGCCCCCCCCGGACGGAGAGGGTGACCCAGTACTTC. Translated: CATSPPRTERVTQYF.

V gene TRBV28 combines with J gene TRBJ1-5, with D perhaps matching TRBD1 (5 bases). CDR1 MDHEN and CDR2 SYDVKM come from the germline V gene. This CDR3 has 14 residues. Trimming removed 6 bases at V and 7 bases at J, with 16 bases between. CDR3 sequence: CASSLETGVQPQHF. CDR3 sequence (DNA): TGTGCCAGCAGCCTAGAGACGGGGGTGCAGCCCCAGCATTTT.

CDR3 sequence (DNA): TGTGCCAGCAGCCCAGGGGGCTTGGCGGGGGGGGCGGACAATGAGCAGTTCTTC. Its translation: CASSPGGLAGGADNEQFF. The J gene is TRBJ2-1, the V gene TRBV4-2, with D maybe TRBD2 (9 bases). V shed 4 bases and J shed 5 bases, with 24 bases lying between them. This CDR3 is 18 amino acids long. Per germline, CDR1 LGHNA and CDR2 YNFKEQ.

The chain uses TRBV11-2 and TRBJ2-7; possible D gene TRBD2, 6 bases. Germline loops: CDR1 SGHAT, CDR2 FQNNGV. There are 14 residues in the CDR3. Trimming took off 3 bases at V and 2 bases at J, with 11 bases between the two ends. CDR3 sequence: CASSFFGGPYEQYF. In DNA form, the CDR3 reads TGTGCCAGCAGCTTTTTCGGGGGACCCTACGAGCAGTACTTC. The full variable domain, completed using reference TRBV11-2 and TRBJ2-7, is EAGVAQSPRYKIIEKRQSVAFWCNPISGHATLYWYQQILGQGPKLLIQFQNNGVVDDSQLPKDRFSAERLKGVDSTLKIQPAKLEDSAVYLCASSFFGGPYEQYFGPGTRLTVT.

This chain joins TRBV13 and TRBJ1-1; possibly TRBD1 for D (5 bases). This CDR3 spans 14 amino acids. The germline V gene encodes CDR1 PRHDT and CDR2 FYEKMQ (reference sequence). Between the trimmed V and J ends, which lost 6 bases and 2 bases, there was a span of 13 bases. Written as DNA, the CDR3 is TGTGCCAGCAGAAAGGGGCCGATAAACACTGAAGCTTTCTTT. This sequence encodes CASRKGPINTEAFF.

This chain uses TRBV9 with TRBJ2-1, with a weak D call TRBD2 (6 bases). The CDR3 sequence is 15 residues long. Trimming left V 4 bases short and J 0 bases short, with 11 bases between. The germline CDR1 and CDR2 sequences are SGDLS and YYNGEE. The CDR3 here is CASSPGTDSYNEQFF. For the CDR3, the DNA is TGTGCCAGCAGCCCAGGGACTGACTCCTACAATGAGCAGTTCTTC. Together with reference TRBV9 and TRBJ2-1, the CDR3 gives the full variable domain: DSGVTQTPKHLITATGQRVTLRCSPRSGDLSVYWYQQSLDQGLQFLIQYYNGEERAKGNILERFSAQQFPDLHSELNLSSLELGDSALYFCASSPGTDSYNEQFFGPGTRLTVL.

CDR3 loop: CASSRGQGDGYTF. Here the CDR3 DNA reads TGCGCCAGCAGCCGGGGACAGGGGGATGGCTACACCTTC. The V and J genes are TRBV4-1 and TRBJ1-2, with TRBD1 matching over 11 bases. There are 13 residues in the CDR3. Germline lookup yields CDR1 MGHRA and CDR2 YSYEKL. V lost 4 bases, J lost 6 bases, and 1 base stayed unmatched.

The V gene is TRBV4-1, the J gene TRBJ1-2, with 12 bases matching TRBD1. V gave up 3 bases and J gave up 3 bases; unmatched junction bases: 8. The CDR3 contains 17 residues. The germline V gene has CDR1 MGHRA and CDR2 YSYEKL. CDR3 protein: CASSHPGQGAPHYGYTF. CDR3 bases: TGCGCCAGCAGCCATCCGGGACAGGGGGCCCCCCACTATGGCTACACCTTC.

The chain combines TRBV5-1 with TRBJ2-5, with 9 positions matching TRBD1. V dropped 6 bases and J dropped 3; count of bases not matched to a gene: 12. This CDR3 region has 16 residues. Germline lookup yields CDR1 SGHRS and CDR2 YFSETQ. Here the CDR3 DNA reads TGCGCCAGCAAGCCCAGGAGACGGGACAGGGAAGAGACCCAGTACTTC. The encoded protein is CASKPRRRDREETQYF. Looking up the rest from reference TRBV5-1 and TRBJ2-5 gives the full variable domain: KAGVTQTPRYLIKTRGQQVTLSCSPISGHRSVSWYQQTPGQGLQFLFEYFSETQRNKGNFPGRFSGRQFSNSRSEMNVSTLELGDSALYLCASKPRRRDREETQYFGPGTRLLVL.

V and J are TRBV12-5 and TRBJ1-1; 8 bases line up with TRBD1. Losses at the gene ends were 6 bases for V and 4 bases for J; bases not matched to a gene: 4. In germline, CDR1 is LGHNT, CDR2 FRNRAP. The length of the CDR3 is 13 residues. The CDR3 here is CASGPTGGTEAFF. CDR3 nucleotide sequence: TGTGCTAGTGGACCAACAGGGGGCACTGAAGCTTTCTTT.

The chain has TRBV11-2 and TRBJ2-2; tentative D call: TRBD1 (6 bases). The germline CDR1 and CDR2 sequences are SGHAT and FQNNGV. Between the trimmed V and J ends, which lost 3 bases and 1 base, there was a span of 6 bases. The CDR3 extends over 14 amino acids. The CDR3 DNA reads TGTGCCAGCAGCTTGGGACAGAACACCGGGGAGCTGTTTTTT. Translation: CASSLGQNTGELFF.

The chain has TRBV5-4 and TRBJ1-1, with 7 bases identical to TRBD1. This CDR3 contains 13 residues. In germline, CDR1 is SGHNT, CDR2 YYREEE (reference sequence). The V gene end was trimmed by 5 bases and the J gene end by 1 base; junction bases not matched to a gene: 2. CDR3 in amino acids: CASRGQRNTEAFF. CDR3 bases: TGTGCCAGCAGGGGACAGAGGAACACTGAAGCTTTCTTT. Based on the CDR3 plus reference TRBV5-4 and TRBJ1-1, the full variable domain is ETGVTQSPTHLIKTRGQQVTLRCSSQSGHNTVSWYQQALGQGPQFIFQYYREEENGRGNFPPRFSGLQFPNYSSELNVNALELDDSALYLCASRGQRNTEAFFGQGTRLTVV.

The chain couples TRBV7-2 to TRBJ2-1; 13 bases line up with TRBD2. This CDR3 is 15 amino acids long. The V gene's germline CDR1 is SGHTA and CDR2 FQGNSA. Trimming removed 4 bases from V and 4 bases from J; junction bases left unmatched: 1. CDR3 loop: CASSSTSGGYNEQFF. The DNA of the CDR3 is TGTGCCAGCAGCTCGACTAGCGGGGGGTACAATGAGCAGTTCTTC.

The chain carries TRBV19 and TRBJ1-6, with TRBD1 as a possible D gene (6 bases). V lost 5 bases and J 3 bases, leaving 14 bases between the germline ends. CDR3 length: 16 residues. Germline V gene lookup returns CDR1 LNHDA and CDR2 SQIVND (reference sequence). The CDR3 DNA follows: TGTGCCAGTAGTTTAACCCCGACAGGCTATAATTCACCCCTCCACTTT. Amino acid sequence: CASSLTPTGYNSPLHF.

This clone was seen more than once but under ten times. The chain combines TRBV4-1 with TRBJ2-7; 8 nucleotides line up with TRBD2. In germline, CDR1 is MGHRA, CDR2 YSYEKL. V gave up 0 bases and J gave up 7 bases; unmatched junction bases: 5. The CDR3 runs to 14 residues. CDR3 amino acids: CASSQDRGGWEQYF. The CDR3 DNA reads as TGCGCCAGCAGCCAAGATCGGGGGGGATGGGAGCAGTACTTC.

This CDR3 is CASSPVDRGLTEAFF. The CDR3 bases are TGCGCCAGCAGCCCCGTAGACAGGGGGCTTACTGAAGCTTTCTTT. The chain joins TRBV4-1 to TRBJ1-1; 10 bases fit TRBD1. This CDR3 region has 15 residues. The V and J ends lost 4 bases and 5 bases, in that order; junction bases with no gene match: 7. Germline V gene lookup returns CDR1 MGHRA and CDR2 YSYEKL.

The V gene is TRBV6-6, the J gene TRBJ2-2; 7 positions match TRBD2. Germline CDR1 reads MNHNY; CDR2 reads SVGAGI (reference sequence). The J segment lost 1 base and the V segment lost 2 bases, leaving 1 base of the junction unmatched. The CDR3 is 15 residues long. The CDR3 loop is CASSYAGENTGELFF. The CDR3 DNA reads as TGTGCCAGCAGTTACGCGGGGGAGAACACCGGGGAGCTGTTTTTT.

CDR3 in DNA: TGTGCCAGCAGTGGGCAGGGGGGTTACGAGCAGTACTTC. Protein: CASSGQGGYEQYF. The rearrangement joins TRBV2 to TRBJ2-7; weak D call: TRBD1 (7 bases). Between the trimmed V and J ends, which lost 4 bases and 4 bases, there was a span of 11 bases. Germline assignment: CDR1 SNHLY and CDR2 FYNNEI. The CDR3 covers 13 residues.

The gene calls are TRBV4-1 and TRBJ2-7; D gene ambiguous. The germline V gene encodes CDR1 MGHRA and CDR2 YSYEKL. The CDR3 runs 12 residues. V lost 0 bases and J lost 3, with 3 bases in between. The CDR3 reads CASSQDNYEQYF. The CDR3 DNA follows: TGCGCCAGCAGCCAAGACAACTACGAGCAGTACTTC.

Only one count was recorded for this clone. The chain couples TRBV7-2 to TRBJ2-2; TRBD2 matches 8 bases. V dropped 2 bases and J dropped 4; count of bases not matched to a gene: 6. This CDR3 region has 16 residues. Per germline, CDR1 SGHTA and CDR2 FQGNSA. As DNA, the CDR3 is TGTGCCAGCAGCTTAAACGGCGGGGGGACCACCGGGGAGCTGTTTTTT. This codes for CASSLNGGGTTGELFF.

V is TRBV4-2 and J is TRBJ2-7; 7 bases match TRBD2. Germline lookup yields CDR1 LGHNA and CDR2 YNFKEQ. CDR3 length: 14 residues. Trimming took 3 bases from V and 3 from J; bases not matched to a gene: 5. In DNA, the CDR3 is TGTGCCAGCAGCCAGGGGGGGGTTCTCTACGAGCAGTACTTC. This sequence encodes CASSQGGVLYEQYF.

This rearrangement joins TRBV9 to TRBJ2-3, with TRBD2 matching over 8 bases. The CDR3 is made up of 15 amino acids. Germline V gives CDR1 SGDLS, CDR2 YYNGEE. Unmatched junction bases numbered 4, after V lost 0 bases and J lost 4 bases. CDR3 loop: CASSVEGTRADTQYF. CDR3 bases: TGTGCCAGCAGCGTAGAAGGGACTAGGGCAGATACGCAGTATTTT.

The chain uses TRBV13 and TRBJ2-7; tentative D call: TRBD1 (6 bases). This CDR3 comprises 14 residues. Trimming took off 3 bases at V and 0 bases at J, with 9 bases between the two ends. Germline CDR1 PRHDT, CDR2 FYEKMQ (reference sequence). This CDR3 reads CASSFSTGSYEQYF. In DNA form, the CDR3 reads TGTGCCAGCAGCTTCTCGACAGGCTCCTACGAGCAGTACTTC.

This clone was recorded once. This chain uses TRBV29-1 with TRBJ2-1; weak D call: TRBD2 (6 bases). CDR1 SQVTM and CDR2 ANQGSEA come from the germline V gene. Trimming stripped 4 bases from V and 4 bases from J, with 14 bases between. The CDR3 covers 14 residues. CDR3 in DNA: TGCAGCGTTGGGAGGGTGGGGTTGTACAATGAGCAGTTCTTC. Protein product: CSVGRVGLYNEQFF.

This chain links TRBV5-4 with TRBJ2-7; D is undetermined. V dropped 0 bases and J dropped 1 base, with 8 bases sitting between them. CDR3 length: 14 residues. Germline V gene lookup returns CDR1 SGHNT and CDR2 YYREEE (reference sequence). CDR3: CASSLAAHSYEQYF. The DNA of the CDR3 is TGTGCCAGCAGCTTGGCTGCACATTCCTACGAGCAGTACTTC.

The rearrangement joins TRBV21-1 to TRBJ2-7; the table's D call, TRBD2, was not checked against the DNA. TRBV21-1 is recorded as a pseudogene. The CDR3 runs to 16 residues. CDR3 protein: CASSKGGSRGEDEQYF. DNA of the CDR3: TGTGCCAGCAGCAAAGGAGGCTCACGGGGAGAGGACGAGCAGTACTTC.

This chain joins TRBV27 and TRBJ1-1, with D perhaps TRBD1 (6 bases). The V end was cut by 5 bases, the J end by 5 bases, with 12 bases between. Germline CDR1 MNHEY, CDR2 SMNVEV (reference sequence). The CDR3 sequence is 13 residues long. The DNA for the CDR3 is TGTGCCAGCAGTGTCAGGGGTGGAACTGAAGCTTTCTTT. Translation gives CASSVRGGTEAFF.

CDR3 nucleotide sequence: TGCGCCAGCAGCCAAGGGACAGGCCTCTCCTACGAGCAGTACTTC. Amino acid sequence: CASSQGTGLSYEQYF. The chain is built from TRBV4-3 and TRBJ2-7, with 7 bases aligning to TRBD1. Germline values: CDR1 LGHNA, CDR2 YSLEER. This CDR3 has 15 residues. V dropped 1 base and J dropped 0; count of bases not matched to a gene: 3.